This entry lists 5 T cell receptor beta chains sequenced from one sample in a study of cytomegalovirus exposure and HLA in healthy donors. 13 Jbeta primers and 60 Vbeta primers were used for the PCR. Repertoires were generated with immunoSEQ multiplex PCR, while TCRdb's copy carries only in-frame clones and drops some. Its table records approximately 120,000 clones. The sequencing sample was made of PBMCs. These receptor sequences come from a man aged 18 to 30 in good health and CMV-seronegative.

For the CDR3, the DNA is TGTGCCAGCAGCGTAAGGGGACAGGGCCAATACAATGAGCAGTTCTTC. Amino acids: CASSVRGQGQYNEQFF. The chain carries TRBV9 and TRBJ2-1, with TRBD1 matching 9 bases. The CDR3 covers 16 residues. CDR1 is SGDLS and CDR2 is YYNGEE in the germline V gene. V shed 1 base and J 4 bases; nucleotides not matched to a gene: 6.

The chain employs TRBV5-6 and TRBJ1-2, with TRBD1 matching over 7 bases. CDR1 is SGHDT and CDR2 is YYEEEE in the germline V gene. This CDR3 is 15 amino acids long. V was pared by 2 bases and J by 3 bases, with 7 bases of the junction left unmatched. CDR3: CASSFPEGTDYGYTF. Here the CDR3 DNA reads TGTGCCAGCAGCTTCCCAGAGGGGACAGACTATGGCTACACCTTC.

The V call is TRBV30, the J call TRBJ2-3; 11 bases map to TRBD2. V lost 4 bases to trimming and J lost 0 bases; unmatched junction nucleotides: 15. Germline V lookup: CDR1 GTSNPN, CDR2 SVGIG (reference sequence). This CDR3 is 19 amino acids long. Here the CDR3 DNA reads TGTGCCTGGATCCCCCGGGGGCTAGCGGGGGGCCGGAGCACAGATACGCAGTATTTT. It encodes CAWIPRGLAGGRSTDTQYF.

The CDR3 DNA reads TGTGCCAGCAGCCAGACAGGTTCGGGGAATTCACCCCTCCACTTT. This codes for CASSQTGSGNSPLHF. The chain joins TRBV6-6 to TRBJ1-6, with D possibly being TRBD1 (6 bases). The CDR3 covers 15 residues. The V end was cut by 6 bases, the J end by 7 bases, with 16 bases between. Germline CDR1 is MNHNY and CDR2 is SVGAGI (reference sequence).

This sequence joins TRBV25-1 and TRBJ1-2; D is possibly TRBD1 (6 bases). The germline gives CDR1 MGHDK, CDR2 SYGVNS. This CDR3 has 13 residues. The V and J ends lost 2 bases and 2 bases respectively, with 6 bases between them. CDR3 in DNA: TGTGCCAGCAGTGAAGACAGGAACTATGGCTACACCTTC. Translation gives CASSEDRNYGYTF.